This T cell receptor beta chain was recorded in a study of Ad26.COV2.S vaccination and SARS-CoV-2 variants (dated by TCRdb to about 2021). Describing the broader study: Donors in the vaccine arm were drawn from COV1001, a multicentre, randomized, double-blind, placebo-controlled phase I-IIa trial testing Ad26.COV2.S in healthy adults. Trial participants were randomized into five groups of five, in which low-dose or high-dose Ad26.COV2.S was given once or twice, or placebo was given on both occasions. A total of 32 samples were included in the TCR-sequenced set, comprising roughly 19 Ad26.COV2.S vaccine recipients, 5 placebo recipients and 8 SARS-CoV-2 convalescent individuals. Throughout the experiments and outcome assessment, investigators stayed blinded to trial group allocation. Ad26.COV2.S was administered intramuscularly at a dose of 5x10^10 or 1x10^11 viral particles, either as one shot or as two shots given 56 days apart. TCRbeta repertoire sequencing served as the tool for gauging how specific and how broad the SARS-CoV-2-reactive T cell receptors were following Ad26.COV2.S vaccination. Study-wide conclusions, independent of this receptor: Non-spike TCR breadth was comparable between vaccine and placebo recipients, consistent with the vaccine containing only spike. The authors noted that total T cell responses may have been underestimated by the TCR breadth and depth analyses. Substantial breadth of spike-specific CD8+ and CD4+ T cell responses was reported after vaccination. The study was not powered for comparison of responses between vaccine doses or regimens. Higher spike-specific TCR breadth was observed in Ad26.COV2.S recipients than in placebo recipients (P = 0.0014).

The immunoSEQ Assay was used to sequence TCRbeta CDR3 regions. After extraction, genomic DNA underwent amplification by bias-controlled multiplex PCR, followed by high-throughput sequencing. In the paper's pipeline: To quantify the absolute abundance of every unique TCRbeta CDR3 region, sequences were collapsed and filtered. T cell fraction was estimated by normalizing TCRbeta template counts to usable DNA, which was measured by amplifying reference genes present in all nucleated cells. Repertoire TCRs were annotated as SARS-CoV-2-specific by exact matching of V gene, CDR3 amino acid sequence and J gene to a known reactive TCR set. The reference SARS-CoV-2 TCR set was derived from MIRA and filtered for enrichment in COVID-19-positive ImmuneCODE repertoires, a step that removed public or cross-reactive TCRs. Drawing on the MIRA antigens, annotated TCRs were analysed further at the level of specific ORF or position within ORF. Breadth was defined as annotated unique rearrangements over total unique productive rearrangements; depth was the summed frequency of those rearrangements. Two-sided Wilcoxon rank-sum tests were used to compare TCR breadth between groups. TCRdb mirrors the immuneACCESS table, restricted to in-frame sequences. Some clones are absent from its copies; in checked studies, under half trace to an unresolved V gene, and the reason for the others is unknown. V, J and clone size reflect that table, while D and trimming were determined from the DNA. The sample has 300,000 to 350,000 clones on record, around 88% of them singletons. The ten largest account for 9.5% to 12% of the sample.

In the paper's terms, the treatment or condition label means: 19 received Ad26.COV2.S at low or high dose, single or two shots; about 5 received placebo; per-sample allocation not given. Repertoires of vaccine and placebo recipients were sequenced from samples taken on day 63 after the first injection. Between 29 July and 7 August 2020, Cohort 1b enrolled approximately 26 adults aged 18-55 years at one site in Boston, USA. Ad26.COV2.S was a replication-incompetent adenovirus type 26 vector expressing a prefusion-stabilized SARS-CoV-2 spike protein from the original Wuhan strain. A note on this clone: The antigen this receptor binds is unknown. One base away there is no much larger clone; base qualities are not given.

The germline V gene supplies CDR1 SGHTA and CDR2 FQGNSA. From cysteine to phenylalanine, the CDR3 is 14 amino acids long. The DNA shown is the 42-base CDR3, in frame from base 1. The junction shows trimming of 5 bases on V and 2 bases on J, plus 11 bases between the germline ends. Sample: peripheral blood, taken in a trial of Ad26.COV2.S vaccine versus placebo. The origin of this receptor is a person between 18 and 60 years old who received the Ad26.COV2.S COVID-19 vaccine or a placebo. This chain joins TRBV7-2 to TRBJ2-3, with a weak D call of TRBD1 (6 bases match). Here is the DNA: TGTGCCAGCAGCCCAGGACAGCTCACAGATACGCAGTATTTT. Translated, it gives CASSPGQLTDTQYF.